Given below is one TCR beta chain in context. The sample originates from a study of early stage breast cancer tumors. Study context: ER+/PR+/HER2- status applied to about 70% of the 16 invasive breast tumors. Average read coverage per sample was 7.5 to 10-fold.

Sequencing was performed with immunoSEQ multiplex PCR; in TCRdb, only in-frame clones are kept and a portion is missing. Among about 51,000 clones listed, 78% were seen once. CDR1 GTSNPN and CDR2 SVGIG come from the germline V gene (reference sequence). The CDR3 has 15 residues. V trimming: 0 bases; J trimming: 0 bases; junction bases outside the gene matches: 4. Sequencing was carried out using blood. The genes are TRBV30 and TRBJ1-1, with 7 positions matching TRBD1. This clonotype originated in a person aged 35-55 years with breast cancer. CDR3 residues: CAWSVGTAMNTEAFF. CDR3 DNA sequence: TGTGCCTGGAGTGTAGGGACAGCCATGAACACTGAAGCTTTCTTT.